This TCR beta chain was documented in a study of shared clonotypes between healthy human individuals (dated by TCRdb to 2019 to 2021). Background for the entire study: The cohort comprised a couple of women and three men aged 18 to 49 years. Per donor, three plates each were used for CD4 naive and CD4 memory, two for CD8 naive, and one for CD8 memory. The study deeply sequenced blood TCR repertoires of about 5 healthy adults to estimate repertoire size and the extent of clonotype sharing between individuals. Libraries were prepared and TCR repertoires were sequenced by different laboratories using diverse techniques, in order to increase sequencing depth and limit assay-specific biases. Leukapheresis yielded between about 0.94 and 10 billion PBMCs per donor.

Using the deep immunoSEQ assay, multiplex PCR amplified TCR CDR3 regions from genomic DNA. Extracted genomic DNA from each cell subset was spread evenly across all wells of several immunoSEQ 96-well plates, with each plate serving as a replicate. Each replicate PCR for sorted subsets received about 0.2 ug genomic DNA, equal to roughly 29,000 T cell genomes. Purified libraries were measured with a Qubit 3.0 fluorometer, size-checked on a Bioanalyzer 2100, and measured again with the KAPA Library Quantification kit. Every immunoSEQ 96-well plate was sequenced on a dedicated single-read 150-cycle Illumina NextSeq 550 flow cell. In the paper's pipeline: Because the immunoSEQ output included only junctional sequences and no quality scores, the filtering could not be the same as the filtering used for full-length reads. To assign V/J genes and CDR3, sequences were annotated against IMGT germline references using PyIR, a Python wrapper for IgBLAST v1.9. Any read was removed if the V/J assignment was weak (E-value above 1e-6), the CDR3 was missing, or the read contained stop codons, out-of-frame junctions, or ambiguous translated residues. V3J clonotypes were defined by identical inferred V gene, J gene, and CDR3 amino acid sequence. Percentage overlap between repertoires was calculated by dividing the number of shared unique clonotypes by the size of the smaller repertoire. Richness of each repertoire was evaluated using RTK rarefaction, the Chao1 estimator, and Recon v2.1 estimates of unobserved clonotypes. Generation probabilities were computed with OLGA for all TCRbeta clonotypes obtained by the gDNA method from four donors. TCRdb obtained this table from immuneACCESS and retained in-frame rearrangements with V and J assigned. These tables miss some clones; where compared with another copy, unresolved V genes account for less than half of the shortfall, and the remainder is unexplained. That table gives V, J and clone size, and the DNA gave D and trimming. Within this sample are 550,000 to 700,000 clones, with less than 80% of them counted one time only. The ten largest clonotypes hold under 2% of the sample.

Trimming takes 4 bases from V and 8 bases from J, and the germline ends sit 20 bases apart. The germline V gene gives CDR1 as MGHRA and CDR2 as YSYEKL. Taken from cysteine to phenylalanine, the CDR3 has 15 residues. Here the CDR3 DNA is all that survives: 45 bases in frame from base 1. As regards this clone: The clone's antigen remains unknown. No much larger clone is present one base from it, and per-base qualities are unavailable.

Beyond this particular receptor, the publication reports: Sampling was restricted to blood, and TCR repertoires in tissue are likely to differ from TCR repertoires in blood. Incomplete sequencing was indicated by rarefaction of sorted-subset datasets, despite the large sequencing depth. Compared with non-shared clonotypes, clonotypes shared by all four sorted-subset donors had higher generation probabilities. Pairwise subsampling led to the expectation that sequencing depth would affect the degree of clonotype sharing among donors. The genetic and exposure-history diversity represented was limited by the small number of donors. When four donors were compared, the shared fraction of clonotypes was around 5% for naive CD4, less than 4% for naive CD8, more than 2% for memory CD4, and 0.35% to 0.5% for memory CD8. Naive subsets generally had larger estimated clonotype richness than memory subsets.

Donors were healthy HIV-negative adults with no recently reported acute infections or vaccinations. Every donor was a Caucasian adult living in Nashville, Tennessee, USA. CD4+ T cells were enriched through magnetic negative selection, after which naive cells were positively selected on CD45RA and the remaining negative fraction served as the memory subset. Blood was collected by leukapheresis, and PBMCs were isolated by Ficoll-Histopaque density gradient centrifugation and then cryopreserved in liquid nitrogen vapor phase. Purity and quantity of every magnetically sorted T cell population were checked by analytical flow cytometry. From each sorted fraction, genomic DNA was isolated and quantified by UV absorbance on a Nanodrop 2000c.

The receptor comes from a woman aged 25 to 45 in good health. The V and J segments used are TRBV4-1 and TRBJ2-5; TRBD2 is possibly the D segment (5 matching bases). The sequenced sample was memory CD4+ T cells sorted from blood. The sample's cell subset or site label, decoded: CD45RA-negative fraction. The DNA sequence reads TGCGCCAGCAGCCCCCTCGGCCGTATCGGGGAAACCCAGTACTTC. It translates as CASSPLGRIGETQYF.